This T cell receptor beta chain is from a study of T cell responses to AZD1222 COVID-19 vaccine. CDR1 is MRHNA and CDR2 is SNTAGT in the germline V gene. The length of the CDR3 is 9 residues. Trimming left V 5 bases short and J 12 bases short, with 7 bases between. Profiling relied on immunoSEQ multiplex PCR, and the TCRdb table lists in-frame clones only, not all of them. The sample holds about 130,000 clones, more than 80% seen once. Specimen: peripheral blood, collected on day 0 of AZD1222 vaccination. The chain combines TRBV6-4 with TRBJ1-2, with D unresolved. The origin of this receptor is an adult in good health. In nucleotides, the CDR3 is TGTGCCAGCAGTACCACAGACACCTTC. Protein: CASSTTDTF.